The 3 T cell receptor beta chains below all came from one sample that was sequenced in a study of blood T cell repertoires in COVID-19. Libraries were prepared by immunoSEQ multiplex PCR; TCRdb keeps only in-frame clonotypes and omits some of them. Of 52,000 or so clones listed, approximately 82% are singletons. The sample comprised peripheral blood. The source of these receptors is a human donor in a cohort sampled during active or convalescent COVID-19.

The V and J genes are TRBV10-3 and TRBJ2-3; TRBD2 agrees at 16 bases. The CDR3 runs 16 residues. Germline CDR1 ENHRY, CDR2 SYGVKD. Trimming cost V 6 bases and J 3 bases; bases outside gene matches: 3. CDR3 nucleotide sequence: TGTGCCATCAGCGGGACTAGCGGGGGGGCAACAGATACGCAGTATTTT. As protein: CAISGTSGGATDTQYF.

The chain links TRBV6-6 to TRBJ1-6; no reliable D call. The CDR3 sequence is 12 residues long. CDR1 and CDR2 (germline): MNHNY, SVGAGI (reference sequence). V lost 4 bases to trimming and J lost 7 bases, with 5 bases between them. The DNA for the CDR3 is TGTGCCAGCAGTTCTAGGAATTCACCCCTCCACTTT. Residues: CASSSRNSPLHF.

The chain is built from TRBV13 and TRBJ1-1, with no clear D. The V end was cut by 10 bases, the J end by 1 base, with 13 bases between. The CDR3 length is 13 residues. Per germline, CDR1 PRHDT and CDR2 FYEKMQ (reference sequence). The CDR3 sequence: CATQEARNTEAFF. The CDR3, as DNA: TGTGCCACCCAGGAGGCGCGGAACACTGAAGCTTTCTTT.